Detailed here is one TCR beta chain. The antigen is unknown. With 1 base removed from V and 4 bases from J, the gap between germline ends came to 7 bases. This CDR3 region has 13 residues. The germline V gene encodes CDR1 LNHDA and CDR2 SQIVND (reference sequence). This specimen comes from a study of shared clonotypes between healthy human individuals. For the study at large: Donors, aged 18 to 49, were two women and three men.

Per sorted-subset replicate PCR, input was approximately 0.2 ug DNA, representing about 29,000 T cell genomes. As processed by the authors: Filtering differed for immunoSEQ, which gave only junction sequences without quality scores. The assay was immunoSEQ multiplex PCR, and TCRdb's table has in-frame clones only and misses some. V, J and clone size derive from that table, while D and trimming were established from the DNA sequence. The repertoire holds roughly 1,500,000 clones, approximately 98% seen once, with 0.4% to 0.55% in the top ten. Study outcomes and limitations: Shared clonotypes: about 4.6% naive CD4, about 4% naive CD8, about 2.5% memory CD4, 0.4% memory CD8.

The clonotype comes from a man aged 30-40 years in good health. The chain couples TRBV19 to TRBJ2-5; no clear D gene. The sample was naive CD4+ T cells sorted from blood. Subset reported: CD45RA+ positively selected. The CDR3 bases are TGTGCCAGTAGTATAGCAACAAGAGAGACCCAGTACTTC. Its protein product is CASSIATRETQYF.